This TCR beta chain originates from a study of blood T cells in healthy people across ages. Study observations and caveats: Naive T cell percentage showed a strong correlation with TCR beta diversity.

This clonotype has more than one count but fewer than ten. Its antigen is as yet unknown. A second PCR of about 7 to 12 cycles used a sample-barcoded 5' primer and a J-beta primer mix. A template-switch adaptor that had 12 random nucleotides put a tag on each cDNA molecule. A single record per CDR3 protein comes from TCRdb applying MiXCR to the 5' RACE reads. The sample has some 1.4 million distinct CDR3 sequences, 40% to 50% seen once. Unmatched junction bases numbered 5, after V lost 7 bases and J lost 5 bases. CDR3 length: 13 residues. Germline V gene sequence: CDR1 MNHEY, CDR2 SVGAGI. Per sample, no less than 5.5 micrograms of total RNA were extracted.

The sample taken for sequencing was blood. This TCR derives from a woman between 18 and 29 years old in good health. The rearrangement joins TRBV6-5 to TRBJ2-5; TRBD2 agrees at 9 bases. In DNA, the CDR3 is TGTGCCAGCAAACTTCTAGCGGGGGAGACCCAGTACTTC. Translation: CASKLLAGETQYF.